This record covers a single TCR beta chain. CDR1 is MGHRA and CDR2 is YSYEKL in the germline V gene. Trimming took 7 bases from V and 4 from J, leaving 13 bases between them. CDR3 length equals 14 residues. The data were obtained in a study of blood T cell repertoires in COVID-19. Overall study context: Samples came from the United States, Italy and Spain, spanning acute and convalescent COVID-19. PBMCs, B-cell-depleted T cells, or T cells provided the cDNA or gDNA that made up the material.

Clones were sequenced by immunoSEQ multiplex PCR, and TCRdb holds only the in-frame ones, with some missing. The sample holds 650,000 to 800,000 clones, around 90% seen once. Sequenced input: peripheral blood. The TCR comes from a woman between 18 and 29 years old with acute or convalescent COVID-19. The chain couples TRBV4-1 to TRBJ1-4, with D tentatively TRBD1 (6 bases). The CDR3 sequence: CASNTGSDNEKLFF. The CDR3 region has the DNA TGCGCCAGCAACACAGGGTCCGATAATGAAAAACTGTTTTTT.